This T cell receptor (beta chain) is drawn from a study of CD8+ T cells in alopecia areata. Extraction of RNA preceded its reverse transcription into cDNA, which served as the sequencing template. The protocol was immunoSEQ multiplex PCR, while the TCRdb copy is restricted to in-frame clones and leaves out a portion. The sample yields about 200,000 clones, 50% to 60% seen once. The CDR3 covers 12 residues. The V end was cut by 4 bases, the J end by 4 bases, with 8 bases between. Per the germline V gene, CDR1 is SGHRS and CDR2 is YFSETQ. V and J are TRBV5-1 and TRBJ2-5; weak D call: TRBD2 (5 bases). The sequences come from CD4+ T cells sorted from blood, collected at week 0. The TCR sequence derives from a human donor with alopecia areata. Here the CDR3 DNA reads TGCGCCAGCAGCACTGGGAGAGAGACCCAGTACTTC. Its translation is CASSTGRETQYF.